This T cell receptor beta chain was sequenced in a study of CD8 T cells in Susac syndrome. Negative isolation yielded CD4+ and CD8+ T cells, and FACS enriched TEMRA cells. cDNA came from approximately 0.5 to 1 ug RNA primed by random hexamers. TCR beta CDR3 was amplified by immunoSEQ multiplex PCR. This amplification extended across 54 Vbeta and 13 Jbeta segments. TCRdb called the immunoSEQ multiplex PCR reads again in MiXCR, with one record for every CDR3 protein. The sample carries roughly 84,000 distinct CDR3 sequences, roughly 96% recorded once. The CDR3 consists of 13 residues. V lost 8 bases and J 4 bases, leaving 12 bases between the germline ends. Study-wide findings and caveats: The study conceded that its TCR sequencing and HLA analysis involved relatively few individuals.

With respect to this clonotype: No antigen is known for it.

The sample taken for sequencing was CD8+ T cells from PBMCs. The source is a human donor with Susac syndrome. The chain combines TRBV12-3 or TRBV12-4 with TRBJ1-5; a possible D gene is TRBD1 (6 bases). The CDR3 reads CASRLTGNQPQHF. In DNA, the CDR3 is TGTGCCAGCCGACTTACAGGGAATCAGCCCCAGCATTTT.